One sample yielded the 10 T cell receptor beta chains listed below, sequenced in a study of blood T cell repertoires in COVID-19. Using immunoSEQ multiplex PCR, the repertoire was profiled, and TCRdb retains in-frame clones only, with some absent. The sample has tens of thousands of clones, more than 75% seen once. Sample: peripheral blood. These receptors were obtained from a woman in her 70s in a cohort sampled during active COVID-19.

The chain uses TRBV6-4 and TRBJ2-1; TRBD2 matches at 9 bases. V was pared by 5 bases and J by 10 bases, with 0 bases of the junction left unmatched. Germline V CDR1 and CDR2: MRHNA, SNTAGT. The CDR3 has 11 amino acids. CDR3 DNA: TGTGCCAGCAGTCTAGCGGGAGAGCAGTTCTTC. The encoded protein is CASSLAGEQFF.

The chain recombines TRBV5-4 with TRBJ2-5; D remains unclear. With 4 bases removed from V and 1 base from J, the gap between germline ends came to 8 bases. Germline V gene sequence: CDR1 SGHNT, CDR2 YYREEE (reference sequence). The CDR3 covers 13 residues. CDR3 region: CASSGASQETQYF. CDR3 sequence (DNA): TGTGCCAGCAGCGGAGCGAGCCAAGAGACCCAGTACTTC.

The rearrangement uses TRBV28 and TRBJ2-1; D might be TRBD2 (6 bases). The CDR3 has 12 amino acids. Per germline, CDR1 MDHEN and CDR2 SYDVKM. Between the trimmed V and J ends, which lost 7 bases and 7 bases, there was a span of 11 bases. CDR3 sequence reads: CASTSSGNEQFF. The CDR3 nucleotides read TGTGCCAGCACTTCGAGCGGGAATGAGCAGTTCTTC.

This clone was observed a few times. The rearrangement joins TRBV29-1 to TRBJ2-3; TRBD2 is a possible D gene (6 bases). The CDR3 has 15 amino acids. Trimming left V 4 bases short and J 1 base short, with 15 bases between. CDR1 is SQVTM and CDR2 is ANQGSEA in the germline V gene. CDR3 region: CSVGIAQRGTDTQYF. As DNA, the CDR3 is TGCAGCGTTGGGATCGCCCAGCGGGGCACAGATACGCAGTATTTT.

CDR3 DNA sequence: TGCAGCGTTGTACCTATAATTACAGATACGCAGTATTTT. As protein: CSVVPIITDTQYF. This chain joins TRBV29-1 and TRBJ2-3; the D is unclear. The length of the CDR3 is 13 residues. CDR1 and CDR2 from the germline V gene are SQVTM and ANQGSEA. The V end was cut by 4 bases, the J end by 3 bases, with 11 bases between.

The rearrangement links TRBV10-1 to TRBJ2-1; 12 positions match TRBD2. Unmatched junction bases numbered 11, after V lost 4 bases and J lost 4 bases. The CDR3 has 18 residues. Germline V gives CDR1 WNHNN, CDR2 SYGVQD (reference sequence). The CDR3 protein is CASSGNFAGTSGYNEQFF. CDR3 nucleotide sequence: TGCGCCAGCAGTGGAAATTTCGCCGGGACTAGCGGGTACAATGAGCAGTTCTTC.

The chain links TRBV28 to TRBJ2-5; 8 nucleotides align to TRBD1. This CDR3 comprises 15 residues. V dropped 7 bases and J dropped 1; count of bases not matched to a gene: 8. Germline V CDR1 and CDR2: MDHEN, SYDVKM. The CDR3 loop is CASIGETGAQETQYF. The CDR3 DNA sequence: TGTGCCAGCATAGGTGAGACAGGGGCCCAAGAGACCCAGTACTTC.

This chain joins TRBV30 and TRBJ2-3; 9 nucleotides line up with TRBD2. J lost 3 bases, V lost 7 bases, and 8 bases had no gene match. The CDR3 has 14 amino acids. Germline CDR1 and CDR2: GTSNPN and SVGIG (reference sequence). The CDR3 protein is CASREAGGTDTQYF. The CDR3, as DNA: TGTGCCTCCCGGGAAGCGGGAGGAACAGATACGCAGTATTTT.

The chain recombines TRBV18 with TRBJ1-5, with D unclear. Looked up from germline, CDR1 is KGHSH and CDR2 is LQKENI. Between the trimmed V and J ends, which lost 3 bases and 6 bases, there was a span of 9 bases. The CDR3 totals 13 residues. CDR3 in DNA: TGTGCCAGCTCACCTGGGGAGGGTCAGCCCCAGCATTTT. Translated, it gives CASSPGEGQPQHF.

The V gene is TRBV3-1 (or the pseudogene TRBV3-2), the J gene TRBJ2-7; 10 nucleotides match TRBD1. V shed 5 bases and J 5 bases; nucleotides not matched to a gene: 6. The CDR3 spans 14 residues. CDR1 is LGHDT and CDR2 is YNNKEL in the germline V gene (reference sequence). CDR3 loop: CASSAPGTGDEQYF. The CDR3 DNA is TGTGCCAGCAGCGCACCGGGGACAGGGGACGAGCAGTACTTC.